A selection of T cell receptor beta chains follows, all from one sample in a study of technical replicates of blood from several donors. TCRdb's table, derived via immunoSEQ multiplex PCR, lists solely in-frame clones and lacks some. The sample has over 10,000 clones, around 94% seen once. Sequenced input: PBMCs. Receptors were obtained from a human donor in good health. CDR3s include the opening cysteine and the closing phenylalanine or tryptophan. The order of the fields is J gene, D gene, clone size, V gene, CDR3 DNA, CDR3 protein. A D gene is named only where the DNA matches it firmly. Some rows have no size entry. The others give once, few or many, or a class for an expanded clone.

j_call: TRBJ2-7
d_call: TRBD1
clone_size: NA
v_call: TRBV30
cdr3_nt: TGTGCCTGGAGTGTACCTTGGACAGGGGGTTCCTACGAGCAGTACTTC
cdr3_aa: CAWSVPWTGGSYEQYF

j_call: TRBJ2-1
d_call: NA
clone_size: NA
v_call: TRBV6-5
cdr3_nt: TGTGCCAGCAGTTACGAGACTAGCTACAATGAGCAGTTCTTC
cdr3_aa: CASSYETSYNEQFF

j_call: TRBJ1-2
d_call: NA
clone_size: NA
v_call: TRBV28
cdr3_nt: TGTGCCAGCAGTCCCCCCACAGGGTACTTTGGCTACACCTTC
cdr3_aa: CASSPPTGYFGYTF

j_call: TRBJ2-7
d_call: TRBD1
clone_size: NA
v_call: TRBV4-1
cdr3_nt: TGCGCCAGCAGTGCCGGGACAGGGCCCCTATTCGACGAGCAGTACTTC
cdr3_aa: CASSAGTGPLFDEQYF

j_call: TRBJ2-2
d_call: TRBD2
clone_size: NA
v_call: TRBV6-1
cdr3_nt: TGTGCCAGCAGTGAAGCGTGGAGCGGGGCAAACACCGGGGAGCTGTTTTTT
cdr3_aa: CASSEAWSGANTGELFF

j_call: TRBJ2-1
d_call: TRBD2
clone_size: NA
v_call: TRBV19
cdr3_nt: TGTGCCAGTAGTATGGTGCGGGAGGCCCGGAATGAGCAGTTCTTC
cdr3_aa: CASSMVREARNEQFF

j_call: TRBJ2-7
d_call: TRBD2
clone_size: NA
v_call: TRBV5-1
cdr3_nt: TGCGCCAGCAGCTGGACTAGCGGGGCCTACGAGCAGTACTTC
cdr3_aa: CASSWTSGAYEQYF

j_call: TRBJ1-2
d_call: NA
clone_size: NA
v_call: TRBV7-9
cdr3_nt: TGTGCCAGCAGCGAAACAGGGCGAGGGGGCTACACCTTC
cdr3_aa: CASSETGRGGYTF

j_call: TRBJ2-5
d_call: NA
clone_size: NA
v_call: TRBV13
cdr3_nt: TGTGCCAGCAGCTTATGGAGGGGCGACTTAAAAGAGACCCAGTACTTC
cdr3_aa: CASSLWRGDLKETQYF

j_call: TRBJ2-7
d_call: NA
clone_size: NA
v_call: TRBV5-5
cdr3_nt: TGTGCCAGCAGCAAAGACATATTAGCCTACGAGCAGTACTTC
cdr3_aa: CASSKDILAYEQYF

j_call: TRBJ1-4
d_call: TRBD1
clone_size: NA
v_call: TRBV18
cdr3_nt: TGTGCCAGCTCAGGCGGACAGGGAAATGAAAAACTGTTTTTT
cdr3_aa: CASSGGQGNEKLFF

j_call: TRBJ2-3
d_call: NA
clone_size: NA
v_call: TRBV6-1
cdr3_nt: TGTGCCAGCAGACTGACAGCAGATACGCAGTATTTT
cdr3_aa: CASRLTADTQYF

j_call: TRBJ2-1
d_call: NA
clone_size: few
v_call: TRBV6-1
cdr3_nt: TGTGCCAGCAGTGACAGGGGAGAATTAGATGAGCAGTTCTTC
cdr3_aa: CASSDRGELDEQFF

j_call: TRBJ2-5
d_call: NA
clone_size: once
v_call: TRBV10-3
cdr3_nt: TGTGCCACCTCGACTCCATCTGAAGAGACCCAGTACTTC
cdr3_aa: CATSTPSEETQYF

j_call: TRBJ2-5
d_call: TRBD2
clone_size: NA
v_call: TRBV7-7
cdr3_nt: TGTGCCAGCTCCGTGGGCGGGACTAGCGGGAAAGAGACCCAGTACTTC
cdr3_aa: CASSVGGTSGKETQYF

j_call: TRBJ2-1
d_call: TRBD1
clone_size: NA
v_call: TRBV7-9
cdr3_nt: TGTGCCAGCAGAACGACAGGGTTCAGTGGGCAGTTCTTC
cdr3_aa: CASRTTGFSGQFF

j_call: TRBJ2-5
d_call: NA
clone_size: NA
v_call: TRBV7-8
cdr3_nt: TGTGCCAGCAGCTGGACCAACAGGGTTCACCAAGAGACCCAGTACTTC
cdr3_aa: CASSWTNRVHQETQYF

j_call: TRBJ2-2
d_call: NA
clone_size: NA
v_call: TRBV6-5
cdr3_nt: TGTGCCAGCAGTTACTACCATAGCGGGAACACCGGGGAGCTGTTTTTT
cdr3_aa: CASSYYHSGNTGELFF

j_call: TRBJ1-2
d_call: TRBD1
clone_size: NA
v_call: TRBV10-3
cdr3_nt: TGTGCCACCCAGGGGGCGCAGGGCTACACCTTC
cdr3_aa: CATQGAQGYTF

j_call: TRBJ1-3
d_call: NA
clone_size: NA
v_call: TRBV11-1
cdr3_nt: TGTGCCAGCAGCTTATTCGGGGACTCTGGAAACACCATATATTTT
cdr3_aa: CASSLFGDSGNTIYF

j_call: TRBJ2-6
d_call: NA
clone_size: NA
v_call: TRBV2
cdr3_nt: TGTGCCAGCACCAAAGCGGGTACTGGGGCCAACGTCCTGACTTTC
cdr3_aa: CASTKAGTGANVLTF

j_call: TRBJ2-2
d_call: NA
clone_size: NA
v_call: TRBV5-1
cdr3_nt: TGCGCCAGCAGCTGGGCCCTTACCACCGGGGAGCTGTTTTTT
cdr3_aa: CASSWALTTGELFF

j_call: TRBJ2-7
d_call: NA
clone_size: NA
v_call: TRBV19
cdr3_nt: TGTGCCAGTTCGTCGGCCTACGAGCAGTACTTC
cdr3_aa: CASSSAYEQYF

j_call: TRBJ1-3
d_call: TRBD1
clone_size: NA
v_call: TRBV30
cdr3_nt: TGTGCCTGGAGTAGTTCCAGGGGGCGTTCTGGAAACACCATATATTTT
cdr3_aa: CAWSSSRGRSGNTIYF

j_call: TRBJ1-1
d_call: TRBD1
clone_size: NA
v_call: TRBV28
cdr3_nt: TGTGCCAGCAGTCTATACGGGACAGGGAACACTGAAGCTTTCTTT
cdr3_aa: CASSLYGTGNTEAFF

j_call: TRBJ2-3
d_call: TRBD2
clone_size: NA
v_call: TRBV2
cdr3_nt: TGTGCCAGCAGTGAATATTCGGGGGGGGCCACAGATACGCAGTATTTT
cdr3_aa: CASSEYSGGATDTQYF

j_call: TRBJ2-1
d_call: TRBD2
clone_size: NA
v_call: TRBV7-7
cdr3_nt: TGTGCCAGCAGCTTAGGCGGGAGCGATGAGCAGTTCTTC
cdr3_aa: CASSLGGSDEQFF

j_call: TRBJ2-1
d_call: NA
clone_size: NA
v_call: TRBV7-8
cdr3_nt: TGTGCCAGCAACGGACTGTCGGGTAATTGGAGGGAGCAGTTCTTC
cdr3_aa: CASNGLSGNWREQFF

j_call: TRBJ2-7
d_call: NA
clone_size: NA
v_call: TRBV11-2
cdr3_nt: TGTGCCAGCAGCCCAGACAACTACGAGCAGTACTTC
cdr3_aa: CASSPDNYEQYF

j_call: TRBJ2-1
d_call: TRBD2
clone_size: NA
v_call: TRBV4-1
cdr3_nt: TGCGCCAGCAGCCAATTCGGCGAGCGGGGCTACAATGAGCAGTTCTTC
cdr3_aa: CASSQFGERGYNEQFF

j_call: TRBJ2-1
d_call: NA
clone_size: NA
v_call: TRBV6-1
cdr3_nt: TGTGCCAGCATATTGGACAGAAACTACAATGAGCAGTTCTTC
cdr3_aa: CASILDRNYNEQFF

j_call: TRBJ2-5
d_call: TRBD2
clone_size: NA
v_call: TRBV19
cdr3_nt: TGTGCCAGTAGTGGGGGACTATTACAAGAGACCCAGTACTTC
cdr3_aa: CASSGGLLQETQYF

j_call: TRBJ2-7
d_call: TRBD2
clone_size: NA
v_call: TRBV2
cdr3_nt: TGTGCCAGCAGGGGGGGGTTGGAGCGGGTAAGCTCCTACGAGCAGTACTTC
cdr3_aa: CASRGGLERVSSYEQYF

j_call: TRBJ2-5
d_call: TRBD2
clone_size: NA
v_call: TRBV5-1
cdr3_nt: TGCGCCAGCAGCTACTCTAGCGGGAAAGAGACCCAGTACTTC
cdr3_aa: CASSYSSGKETQYF

j_call: TRBJ2-2
d_call: NA
clone_size: once
v_call: TRBV5-1
cdr3_nt: TGCGCCAGCAACCCGGGTTTCAGCGGAGCCGCGGGCACCGGGGAGCTGTTTTTT
cdr3_aa: CASNPGFSGAAGTGELFF

j_call: TRBJ1-1
d_call: TRBD1
clone_size: NA
v_call: TRBV5-1
cdr3_nt: TGCGCCAGCAGCAAGACAGGGGACGGCACTGAAGCTTTCTTT
cdr3_aa: CASSKTGDGTEAFF

j_call: TRBJ2-5
d_call: TRBD1
clone_size: NA
v_call: TRBV29-1
cdr3_nt: TGCAGCGTCTCAGGGGGCAGCGGTCAGTACTTC
cdr3_aa: CSVSGGSGQYF

j_call: TRBJ2-7
d_call: NA
clone_size: NA
v_call: TRBV6-5
cdr3_nt: TGTGCCAGCAGTTACGCGGGGGCCGAGCAGTACTTC
cdr3_aa: CASSYAGAEQYF

j_call: TRBJ2-7
d_call: TRBD1
clone_size: NA
v_call: TRBV5-5
cdr3_nt: TGTGCCAGCAGCGGGTGGGACAGGGGCTACGAGCAGTACTTC
cdr3_aa: CASSGWDRGYEQYF

j_call: TRBJ1-2
d_call: TRBD1
clone_size: NA
v_call: TRBV19
cdr3_nt: TGTGCCAGTAACGGACAGGGGAACTATGGCTACACCTTC
cdr3_aa: CASNGQGNYGYTF

j_call: TRBJ2-3
d_call: NA
clone_size: NA
v_call: TRBV11-3
cdr3_nt: TGTGCCAGCAGCTTCGGACTCAGTTCAGATACGCAGTATTTT
cdr3_aa: CASSFGLSSDTQYF

j_call: TRBJ2-5
d_call: TRBD1
clone_size: NA
v_call: TRBV7-8
cdr3_nt: TGTGCCAGCAGCTTAGCGGGGTACTTGACAGGGTTAAAAGAGACCCAGTACTTC
cdr3_aa: CASSLAGYLTGLKETQYF

j_call: TRBJ2-7
d_call: TRBD1
clone_size: NA
v_call: TRBV2
cdr3_nt: TGTGCCAGACACACGGGACAGATCATAGGGCACTTC
cdr3_aa: CARHTGQIIGHF